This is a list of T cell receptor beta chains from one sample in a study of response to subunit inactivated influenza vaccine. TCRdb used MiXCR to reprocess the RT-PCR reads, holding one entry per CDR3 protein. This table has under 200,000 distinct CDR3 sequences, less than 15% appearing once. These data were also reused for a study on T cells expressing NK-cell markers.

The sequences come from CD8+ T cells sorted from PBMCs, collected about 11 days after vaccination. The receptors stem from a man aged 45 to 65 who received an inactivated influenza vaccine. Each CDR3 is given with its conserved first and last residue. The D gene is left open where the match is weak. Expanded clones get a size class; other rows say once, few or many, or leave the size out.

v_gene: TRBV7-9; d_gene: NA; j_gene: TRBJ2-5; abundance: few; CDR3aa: CASSPIPQETQYF; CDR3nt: TGTGCCAGCAGCCCAATCCCCCAAGAGACCCAGTACTTC
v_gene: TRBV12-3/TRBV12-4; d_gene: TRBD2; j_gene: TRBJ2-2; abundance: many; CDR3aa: CAGGGANTGELFF; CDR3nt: TGTGCCGGCGGGGGAGCGAACACCGGGGAGCTGTTTTTT
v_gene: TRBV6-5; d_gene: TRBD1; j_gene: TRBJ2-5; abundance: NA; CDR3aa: CASSYSGTGLAQYF; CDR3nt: TGTGCCAGCAGTTACTCCGGGACAGGGCTGGCCCAGTACTTC
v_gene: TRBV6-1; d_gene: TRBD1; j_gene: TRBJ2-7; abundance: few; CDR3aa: CASSGTVVYEQYF; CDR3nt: TGTGCCAGCAGCGGGACAGTTGTCTACGAGCAGTACTTC
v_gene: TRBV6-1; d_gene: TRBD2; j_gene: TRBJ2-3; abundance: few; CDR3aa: CASSLVTSFGGIADTQYF; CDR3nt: TGTGCCAGCAGTCTAGTTACAAGTTTCGGGGGGATCGCAGATACGCAGTATTTT
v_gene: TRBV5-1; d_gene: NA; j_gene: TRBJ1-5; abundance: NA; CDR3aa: CASGGSNQPQHF; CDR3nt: TGCGCCAGCGGGGGAAGCAATCAGCCCCAGCATTTT
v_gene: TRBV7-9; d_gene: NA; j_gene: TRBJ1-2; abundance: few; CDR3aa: CASSLPQGGYTF; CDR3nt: TGTGCCAGCAGCTTACCCCAGGGGGGCTACACCTTC
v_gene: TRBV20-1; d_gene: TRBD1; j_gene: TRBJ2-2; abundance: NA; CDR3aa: CSADTGGSGTGELFF; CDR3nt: TGCAGTGCTGATACAGGGGGCTCGGGCACCGGGGAGCTGTTTTTT
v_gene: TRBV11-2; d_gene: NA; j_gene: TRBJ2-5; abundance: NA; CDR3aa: CASRTSVGAAETQYF; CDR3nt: TGTGCCAGCAGGACTTCGGTGGGGGCGGCAGAGACCCAGTACTTC
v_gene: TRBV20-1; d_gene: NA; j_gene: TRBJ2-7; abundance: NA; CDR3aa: CSARGNRDATYEQYF; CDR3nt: TGCAGTGCTAGAGGAAACAGAGATGCGACCTACGAGCAGTACTTC
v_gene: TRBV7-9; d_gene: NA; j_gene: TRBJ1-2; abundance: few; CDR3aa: CASTLGANGYTF; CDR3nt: TGTGCCAGCACCCTAGGGGCGAATGGCTACACCTTC
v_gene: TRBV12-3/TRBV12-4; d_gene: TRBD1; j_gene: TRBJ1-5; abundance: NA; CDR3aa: CASSLGGQGNQPQHF; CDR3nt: TGTGCCAGCAGTTTAGGGGGACAGGGGAATCAGCCCCAGCATTTT
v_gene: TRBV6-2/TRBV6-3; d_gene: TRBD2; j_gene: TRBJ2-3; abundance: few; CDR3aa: CASRAGLTSTDTQYF; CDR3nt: TGTGCCAGCAGAGCGGGGCTGACTAGCACAGATACGCAGTATTTT
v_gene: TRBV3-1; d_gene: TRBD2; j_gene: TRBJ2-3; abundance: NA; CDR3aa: CASSPPRGAGEKDTQYF; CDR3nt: TGTGCCAGCAGCCCACCCCGAGGAGCGGGGGAGAAAGATACGCAGTATTTT
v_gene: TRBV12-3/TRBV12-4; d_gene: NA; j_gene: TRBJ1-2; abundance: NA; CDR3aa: CASSLGGASYGYTF; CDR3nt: TGTGCCAGCAGTTTAGGTGGGGCATCCTATGGCTACACCTTC
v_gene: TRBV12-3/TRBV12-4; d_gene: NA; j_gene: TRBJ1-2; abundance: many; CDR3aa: CASSETGTHGYTF; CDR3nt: TGTGCCAGCAGTGAAACAGGGACCCATGGCTACACCTTC
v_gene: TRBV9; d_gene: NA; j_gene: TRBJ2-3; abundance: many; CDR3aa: CASSAFSGSSTDTQYF; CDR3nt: TGTGCCAGCAGCGCCTTTAGCGGATCTAGCACAGATACGCAGTATTTT
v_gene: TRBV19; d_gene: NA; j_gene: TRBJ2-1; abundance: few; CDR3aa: CASSIMRGGEQFF; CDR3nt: TGTGCCAGTAGTATTATGAGAGGGGGTGAGCAGTTCTTC
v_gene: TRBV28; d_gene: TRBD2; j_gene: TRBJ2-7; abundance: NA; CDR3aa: CASSRLGLAGTGLEQYF; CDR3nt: TGTGCCAGCAGCCGCCTCGGACTAGCGGGGACGGGGCTCGAGCAGTACTTC
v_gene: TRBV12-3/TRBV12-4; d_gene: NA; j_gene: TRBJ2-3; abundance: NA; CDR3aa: CASSLAPGATDTQYF; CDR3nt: TGTGCCAGCAGTTTAGCCCCCGGGGCCACAGATACGCAGTATTTT
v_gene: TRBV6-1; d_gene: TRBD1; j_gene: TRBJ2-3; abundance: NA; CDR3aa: CASSLTGAHTQYF; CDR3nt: TGTGCCAGCAGTCTGACAGGGGCACATACGCAGTATTTT
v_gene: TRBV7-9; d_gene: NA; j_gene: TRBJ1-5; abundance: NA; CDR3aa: CASSSTEGANQPQHF; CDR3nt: TGTGCCAGCAGCTCCACGGAAGGGGCGAATCAGCCCCAGCATTTT
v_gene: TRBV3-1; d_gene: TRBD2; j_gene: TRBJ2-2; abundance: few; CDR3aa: CASSQRTSGGASGELFF; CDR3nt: TGTGCCAGCAGCCAAAGGACTAGCGGGGGGGCCTCCGGGGAGCTGTTTTTT
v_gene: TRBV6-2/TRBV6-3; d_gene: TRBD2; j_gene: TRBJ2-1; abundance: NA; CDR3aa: CASSYGAGDHYNEQFF; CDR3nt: TGTGCCAGCAGTTACGGGGCGGGGGACCACTACAATGAGCAGTTCTTC
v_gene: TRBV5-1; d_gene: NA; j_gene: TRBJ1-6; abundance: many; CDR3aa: CASSLGQQNSPLHF; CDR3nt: TGCGCCAGCAGCTTGGGACAGCAGAATTCACCCCTCCACTTT
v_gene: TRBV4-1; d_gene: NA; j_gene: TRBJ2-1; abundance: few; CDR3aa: CASSQGPGSYNEQFF; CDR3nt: TGCGCCAGCAGCCAAGGACCAGGGTCCTACAATGAGCAGTTCTTC
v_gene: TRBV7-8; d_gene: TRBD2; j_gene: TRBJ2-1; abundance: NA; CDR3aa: CASSPLLAGSYNEQFF; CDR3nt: TGTGCCAGCAGCCCGCTCTTAGCGGGCTCCTACAATGAGCAGTTCTTC
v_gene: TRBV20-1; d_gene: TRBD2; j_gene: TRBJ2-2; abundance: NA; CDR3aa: CSARGASGSRSRELFF; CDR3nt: TGCAGTGCTAGAGGTGCTAGCGGGAGTAGGAGCCGGGAGCTGTTTTTT
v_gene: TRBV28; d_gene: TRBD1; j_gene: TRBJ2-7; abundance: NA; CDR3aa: CASSDTGVRLYEQYF; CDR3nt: TGTGCCAGCAGTGACACAGGGGTTCGCCTCTACGAGCAGTACTTC
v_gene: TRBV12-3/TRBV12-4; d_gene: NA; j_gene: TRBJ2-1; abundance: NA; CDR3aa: CASRTGTGAYNEQFF; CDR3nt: TGTGCCAGCAGGACCGGGACCGGGGCCTACAATGAGCAGTTCTTC
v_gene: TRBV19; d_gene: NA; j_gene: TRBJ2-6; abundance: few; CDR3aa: CASRTPFSGANVLTF; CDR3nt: TGTGCCAGTAGGACTCCATTCTCTGGGGCCAACGTCCTGACTTTC
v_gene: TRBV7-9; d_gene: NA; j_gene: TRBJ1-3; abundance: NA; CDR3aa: CASTAGYTIYF; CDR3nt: TGTGCCAGCACGGCAGGGTACACCATATATTTT
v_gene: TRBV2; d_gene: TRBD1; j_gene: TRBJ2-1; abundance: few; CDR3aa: CASRVRDRGDNEQFF; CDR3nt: TGTGCCAGCAGAGTAAGGGACAGGGGAGACAATGAGCAGTTCTTC
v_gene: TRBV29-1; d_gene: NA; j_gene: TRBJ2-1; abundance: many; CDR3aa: CSVETVSSYNEQFF; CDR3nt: TGCAGCGTGGAGACGGTGAGCTCCTACAATGAGCAGTTCTTC
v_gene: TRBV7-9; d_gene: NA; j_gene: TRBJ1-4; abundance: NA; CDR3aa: CASSPTREGTNEKLFF; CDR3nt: TGTGCCAGCAGCCCGACCCGGGAGGGGACTAATGAAAAACTGTTTTTT
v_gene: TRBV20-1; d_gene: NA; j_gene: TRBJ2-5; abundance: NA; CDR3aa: CSAAGVAGEAQYF; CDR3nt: TGCAGTGCTGCCGGGGTTGCAGGAGAGGCCCAGTACTTC
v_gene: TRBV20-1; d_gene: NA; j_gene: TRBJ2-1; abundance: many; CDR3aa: CSASRSSSSFEQFF; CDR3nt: TGCAGTGCTAGTAGGTCGTCTAGCTCGTTTGAGCAGTTCTTC
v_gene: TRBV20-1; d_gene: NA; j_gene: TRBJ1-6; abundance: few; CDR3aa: CSASSEFYNSPLHF; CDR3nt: TGCAGTGCTAGCTCGGAATTTTATAATTCACCCCTCCACTTT
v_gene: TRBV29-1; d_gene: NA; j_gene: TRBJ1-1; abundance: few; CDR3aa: CSVELGRGGMNTEAFF; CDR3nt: TGCAGCGTTGAACTGGGTAGGGGGGGGATGAACACTGAAGCTTTCTTT
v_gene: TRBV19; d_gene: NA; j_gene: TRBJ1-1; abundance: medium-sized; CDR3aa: CASEGAEEAFF; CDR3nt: TGTGCCAGTGAAGGGGCAGAAGAAGCTTTCTTT
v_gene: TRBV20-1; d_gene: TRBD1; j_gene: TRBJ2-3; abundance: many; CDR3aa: CSARVWQGAGDTQYF; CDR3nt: TGCAGTGCTAGAGTTTGGCAGGGGGCCGGAGATACGCAGTATTTT
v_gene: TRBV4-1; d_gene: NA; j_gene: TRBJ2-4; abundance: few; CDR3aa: CASSQGGAEPQYF; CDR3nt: TGCGCCAGCAGCCAAGGGGGTGCGGAGCCTCAGTACTTC
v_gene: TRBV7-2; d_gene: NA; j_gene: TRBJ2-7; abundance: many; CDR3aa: CASSEFFEQYF; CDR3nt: TGTGCCAGCAGCGAATTTTTCGAGCAGTACTTC
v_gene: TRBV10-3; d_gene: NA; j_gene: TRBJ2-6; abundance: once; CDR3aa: CAISESRGTGANVLTF; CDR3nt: TGTGCCATCAGTGAGTCGAGGGGCACTGGGGCCAACGTCCTGACTTTC
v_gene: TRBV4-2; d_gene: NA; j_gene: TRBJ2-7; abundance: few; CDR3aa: CASSQGPLQAQGGEQYF; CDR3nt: TGTGCCAGCAGCCAAGGCCCACTCCAGGCACAGGGAGGGGAGCAGTACTTC
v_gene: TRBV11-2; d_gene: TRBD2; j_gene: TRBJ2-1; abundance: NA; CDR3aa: CASSPAAGGRAWIEQFF; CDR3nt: TGTGCCAGCAGCCCTGCGGCGGGCGGGAGGGCCTGGATTGAGCAGTTCTTC
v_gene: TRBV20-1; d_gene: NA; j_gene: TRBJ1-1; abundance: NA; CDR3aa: CSVLGWGHTEAFF; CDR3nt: TGCAGTGTCCTTGGTTGGGGGCACACTGAAGCTTTCTTT
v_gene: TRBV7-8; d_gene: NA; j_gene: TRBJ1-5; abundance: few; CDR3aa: CASSQSNQPQHF; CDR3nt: TGTGCCAGCAGCCAAAGCAATCAGCCCCAGCATTTT
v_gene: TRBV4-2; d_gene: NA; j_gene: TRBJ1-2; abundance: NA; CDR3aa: CASSPHRDNYGYTF; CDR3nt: TGTGCCAGCAGCCCACACCGGGACAACTATGGCTACACCTTC
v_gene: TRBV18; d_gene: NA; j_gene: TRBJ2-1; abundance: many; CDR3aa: CASSPPTSNNEQFF; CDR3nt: TGTGCCAGCTCACCACCTACTAGTAACAATGAGCAGTTCTTC
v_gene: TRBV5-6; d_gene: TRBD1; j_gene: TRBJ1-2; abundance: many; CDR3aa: CASSLDEDRAFYGYTF; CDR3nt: TGTGCCAGCAGCTTAGACGAGGACAGGGCCTTCTATGGCTACACCTTC
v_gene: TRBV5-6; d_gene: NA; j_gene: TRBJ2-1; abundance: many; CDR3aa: CASSFWGNEQFF; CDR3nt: TGTGCCAGCAGCTTTTGGGGGAATGAGCAGTTCTTC
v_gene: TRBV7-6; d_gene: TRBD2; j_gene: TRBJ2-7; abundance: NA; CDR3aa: CASSLAPGTSGGLSSYEQYF; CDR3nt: TGTGCCAGCAGCTTAGCCCCCGGGACTAGCGGGGGGCTGAGCTCCTACGAGCAGTACTTC
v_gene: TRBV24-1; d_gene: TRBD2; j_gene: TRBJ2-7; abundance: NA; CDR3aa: CATSETGGYEQYF; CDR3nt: TGTGCCACCAGTGAAACGGGGGGCTACGAGCAGTACTTC
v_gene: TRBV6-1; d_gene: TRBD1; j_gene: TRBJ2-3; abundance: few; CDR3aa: CASSSTRDRGMDTQYF; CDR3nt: TGTGCCAGCAGCTCGACGCGGGACAGGGGAATGGATACGCAGTATTTT